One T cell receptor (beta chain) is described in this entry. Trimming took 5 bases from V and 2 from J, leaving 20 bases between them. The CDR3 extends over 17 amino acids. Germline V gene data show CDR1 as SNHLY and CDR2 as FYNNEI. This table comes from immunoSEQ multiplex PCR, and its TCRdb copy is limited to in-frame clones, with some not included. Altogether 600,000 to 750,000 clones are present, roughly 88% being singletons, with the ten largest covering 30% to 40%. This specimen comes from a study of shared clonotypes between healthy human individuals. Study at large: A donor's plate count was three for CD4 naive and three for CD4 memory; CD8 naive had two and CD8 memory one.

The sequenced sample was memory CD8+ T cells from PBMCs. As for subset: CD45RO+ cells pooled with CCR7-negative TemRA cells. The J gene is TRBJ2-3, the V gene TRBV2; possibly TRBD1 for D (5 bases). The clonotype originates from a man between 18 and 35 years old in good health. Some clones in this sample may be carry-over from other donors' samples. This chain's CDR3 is CASSLTRQGGHTDTQYF. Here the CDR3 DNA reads TGTGCCAGCAGTCTTACACGGCAGGGTGGACACACAGATACGCAGTATTTT.